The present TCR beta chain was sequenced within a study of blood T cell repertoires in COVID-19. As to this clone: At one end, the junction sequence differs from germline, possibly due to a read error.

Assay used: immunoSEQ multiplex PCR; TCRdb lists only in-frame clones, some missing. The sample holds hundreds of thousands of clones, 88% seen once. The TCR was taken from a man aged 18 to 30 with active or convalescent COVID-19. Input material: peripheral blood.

The CDR3 loop reads CASSFPLQGMGF. DNA of the CDR3: TGTGCCAGCAGCTTCCCCTTACAGGGGATGGGCTTC. The V call is TRBV7-9, the J call TRBJ1-2, with TRBD1 identical over 7 bases. The CDR3 is 12 residues long. Germline V gene data show CDR1 as SEHNR and CDR2 as FQNEAQ (reference sequence).